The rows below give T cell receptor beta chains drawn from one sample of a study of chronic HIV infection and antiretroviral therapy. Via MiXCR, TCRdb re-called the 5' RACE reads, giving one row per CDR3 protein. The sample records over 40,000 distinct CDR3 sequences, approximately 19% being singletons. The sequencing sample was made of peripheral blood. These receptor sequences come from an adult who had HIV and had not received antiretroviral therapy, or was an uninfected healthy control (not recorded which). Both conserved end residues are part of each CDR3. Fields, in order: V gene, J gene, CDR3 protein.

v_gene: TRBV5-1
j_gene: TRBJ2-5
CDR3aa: CASIGSKAETQYF

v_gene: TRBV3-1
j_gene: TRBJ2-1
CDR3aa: CASSKTGTLTYNEQFF

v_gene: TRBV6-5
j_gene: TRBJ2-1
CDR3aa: CASSPGRTYNEQFF

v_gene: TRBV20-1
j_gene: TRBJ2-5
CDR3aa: CSARDRAGNSVETQYF

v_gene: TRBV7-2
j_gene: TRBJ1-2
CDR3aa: CASSLGQGRDRNYGYTF

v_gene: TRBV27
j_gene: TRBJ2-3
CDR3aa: CASSFVGASADTQYF

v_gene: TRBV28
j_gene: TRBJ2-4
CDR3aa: CASSSERGIPGLAGPF

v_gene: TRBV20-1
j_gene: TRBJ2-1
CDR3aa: CSARIGTSGRNEQFF

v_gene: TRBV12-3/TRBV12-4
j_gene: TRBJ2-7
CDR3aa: CASSGERGLYEQYF

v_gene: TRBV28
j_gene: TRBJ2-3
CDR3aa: CASRQEGGATDTQYF

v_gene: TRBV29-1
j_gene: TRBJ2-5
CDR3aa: CSGGLAGSRETQYF

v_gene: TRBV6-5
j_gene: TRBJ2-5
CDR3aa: CASSYSLLSTGKETQYF

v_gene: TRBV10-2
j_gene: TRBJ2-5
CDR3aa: CASSEGETQYF

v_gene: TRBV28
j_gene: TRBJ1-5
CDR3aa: CASSSGDRFTNQPQHF

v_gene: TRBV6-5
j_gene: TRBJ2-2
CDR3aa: CASSYGTARAGELFF

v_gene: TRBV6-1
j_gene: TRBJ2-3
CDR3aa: CASSPTSGASTDTQYF

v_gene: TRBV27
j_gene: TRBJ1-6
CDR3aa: CASGRSATPLHF

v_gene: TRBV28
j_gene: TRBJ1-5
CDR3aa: CASSLEESSNQPQHF

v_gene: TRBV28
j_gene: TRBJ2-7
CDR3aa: CASHTDVPNEQYF

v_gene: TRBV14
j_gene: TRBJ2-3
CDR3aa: CASSQLTRDTQYF

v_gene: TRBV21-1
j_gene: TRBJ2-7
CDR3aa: CASSKEETGSYEQYF

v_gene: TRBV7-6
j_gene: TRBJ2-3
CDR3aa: CASSLELAGTDTQYF

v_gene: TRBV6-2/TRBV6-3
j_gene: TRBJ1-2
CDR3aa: CASSIRARGYTF

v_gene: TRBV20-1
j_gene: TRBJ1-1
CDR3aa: CSARQGTEAFF

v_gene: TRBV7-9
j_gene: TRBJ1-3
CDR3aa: CASSSRGQLSGNTIYF

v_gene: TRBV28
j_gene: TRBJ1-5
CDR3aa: CASTHRTGGQPQHF

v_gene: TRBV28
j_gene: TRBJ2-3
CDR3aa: CASSLVLGGLHTQYF

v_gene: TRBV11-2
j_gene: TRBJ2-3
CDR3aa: CASSLQPKSTDTQYF

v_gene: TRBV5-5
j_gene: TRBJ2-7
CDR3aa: CASSTGLAIAYEQYF

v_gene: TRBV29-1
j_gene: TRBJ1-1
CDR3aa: CSGLTGGTEAFF

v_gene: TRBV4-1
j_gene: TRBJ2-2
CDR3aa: CASSQDPAGLANTGELFF

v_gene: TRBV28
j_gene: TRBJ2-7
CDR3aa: CASSFRYEQYF

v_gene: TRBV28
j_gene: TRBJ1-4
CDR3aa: CASSLGGLVANEKLFF

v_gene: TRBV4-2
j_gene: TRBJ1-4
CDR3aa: CASSQASGTGRSGDEKLFF

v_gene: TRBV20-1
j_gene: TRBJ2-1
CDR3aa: CSAGRGQGTYNEQFF

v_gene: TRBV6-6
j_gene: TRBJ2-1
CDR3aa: CASSYSIEGGSSGRTEQFF

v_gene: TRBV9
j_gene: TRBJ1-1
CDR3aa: CASSPIGGSAFF

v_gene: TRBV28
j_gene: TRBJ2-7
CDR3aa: CASSTLREQYF

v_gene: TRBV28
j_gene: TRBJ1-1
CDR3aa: CASRRTPGGTEAFF

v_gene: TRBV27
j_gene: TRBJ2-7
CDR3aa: CASSLLKTSGSHEQYF

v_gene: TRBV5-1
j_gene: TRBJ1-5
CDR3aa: CASSLGQNQPQHF

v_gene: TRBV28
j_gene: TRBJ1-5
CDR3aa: CASTPRGSNQPQHF

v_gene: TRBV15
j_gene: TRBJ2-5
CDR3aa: CATSRDEETQYF

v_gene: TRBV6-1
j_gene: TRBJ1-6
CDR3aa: CASSPGGGGSPLHF

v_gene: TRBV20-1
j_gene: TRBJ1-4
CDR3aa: CSARGPGLAVNEKLFF